These 5 T cell receptor beta chains were sequenced from one sample in a study of early T cells in non-severe SARS-CoV-2 infection. MiXCR, run by TCRdb on the 5' RACE reads, gives a single entry per CDR3 protein. Of approximately 70,000 distinct CDR3 sequences listed, 9.5% to 15% are singletons. The specimen comprised whole blood, sampled at baseline. All receptors derive from an adult who was a healthcare worker with PCR-confirmed SARS-CoV-2 infection or an uninfected control (not recorded which).

This clonotype was observed a few times. The chain has TRBV15 and TRBJ2-5; 7 bases are a match to TRBD1. The CDR3 has 15 residues. CDR1 is LNHNV, CDR2 YYDKDF, per germline (reference sequence). V dropped 5 bases and J dropped 2; count of bases not matched to a gene: 8. The CDR3 nucleotides are TGTGCCACCAGCTCCCGACGGGGACAGCAAGAGACCCAGTACTTC. Encoded protein: CATSSRRGQQETQYF. The variable domain in full, with the rest retrieved from reference TRBV15 and TRBJ2-5, is DAMVIQNPRYQVTQFGKPVTLSCSQTLNHNVMYWYQQKSSQAPKLLFHYYDKDFNNEADTPDNFQSRRPNTSFCFLDIRSPGLGDTAMYLCATSSRRGQQETQYFGPGTRLLVL.

This clonotype was found once. The genes are TRBV28 and TRBJ2-1; perhaps TRBD2 as D (6 bases). Between the trimmed V and J ends, which lost 5 bases and 4 bases, there was a span of 15 bases. CDR1 MDHEN and CDR2 SYDVKM come from the germline V gene. The CDR3 runs to 15 residues. The CDR3 reads CASSPWEDNYNEQFF. DNA for the CDR3: TGTGCCAGCAGTCCCTGGGAGGATAATTACAATGAGCAGTTCTTC.

This chain joins TRBV20-1 and TRBJ1-2, with no clear D. Germline-derived CDR1 and CDR2 are DFQATT and SNEGSKA (reference sequence). This CDR3 is 13 amino acids long. V was shortened by 2 bases and J by 4 bases, with 11 bases between the two germline ends. The CDR3 region is CSARNGQIYGYTF. For the CDR3, the DNA is TGCAGTGCTAGAAATGGGCAGATCTATGGCTACACCTTC.

This clonotype was found a few times. The chain is built from TRBV11-1 and TRBJ2-7; D unclear. This CDR3 is 12 amino acids long. Germline V gene sequence: CDR1 SGHAT, CDR2 FQDESV (reference sequence). With 0 bases removed from V and 3 bases from J, the gap between germline ends came to 3 bases. CDR3 loop: CASSLADYEQYF. The CDR3 nucleotides are TGTGCCAGCAGCTTAGCCGACTACGAGCAGTACTTC. Full variable domain (remainder filled in from reference TRBV11-1 and TRBJ2-7): EAEVAQSPRYKITEKSQAVAFWCDPISGHATLYWYRQILGQGPELLVQFQDESVVDDSQLPKDRFSAERLKGVDSTLKIQPAELGDSAMYLCASSLADYEQYFGPGTRLTVT.

This clonotype showed up just a few times. The V gene is TRBV9, the J gene TRBJ2-7; D may be TRBD2 (7 bases). CDR3 length: 13 residues. Germline V gene lookup returns CDR1 SGDLS and CDR2 YYNGEE. Trimming removed 4 bases at V and 7 bases at J, with 15 bases between. The CDR3 DNA reads as TGTGCCAGCAGCCCCGACGGGGGGCTGGAGCAGTACTTC. Amino acids: CASSPDGGLEQYF.